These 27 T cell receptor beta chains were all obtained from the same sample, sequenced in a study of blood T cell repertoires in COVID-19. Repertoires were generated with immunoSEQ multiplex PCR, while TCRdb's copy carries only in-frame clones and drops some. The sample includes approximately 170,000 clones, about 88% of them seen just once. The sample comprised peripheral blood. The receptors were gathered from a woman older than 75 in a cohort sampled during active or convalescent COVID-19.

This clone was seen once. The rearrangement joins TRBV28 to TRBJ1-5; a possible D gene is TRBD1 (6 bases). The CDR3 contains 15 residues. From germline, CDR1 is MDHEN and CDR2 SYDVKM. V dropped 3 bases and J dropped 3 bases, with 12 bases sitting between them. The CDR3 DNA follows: TGTGCCAGCAGTTTTTCCGGACAGAACAATCAGCCCCAGCATTTT. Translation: CASSFSGQNNQPQHF.

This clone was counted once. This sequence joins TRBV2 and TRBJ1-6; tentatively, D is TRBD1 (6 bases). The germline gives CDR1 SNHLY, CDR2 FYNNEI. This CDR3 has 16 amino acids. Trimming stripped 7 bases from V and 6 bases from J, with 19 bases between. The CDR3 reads CASNDWDTTSNSPLHF. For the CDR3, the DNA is TGTGCCAGCAACGACTGGGACACAACCTCTAATTCACCCCTCCACTTT.

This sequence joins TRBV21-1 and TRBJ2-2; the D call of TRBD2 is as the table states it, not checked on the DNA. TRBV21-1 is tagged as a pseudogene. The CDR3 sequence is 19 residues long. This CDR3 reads CASIIPGTSGKGDTGELFF. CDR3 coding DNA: TGTGCCAGCATCATCCCCGGGACTAGCGGGAAGGGGGACACCGGGGAGCTGTTTTTT.

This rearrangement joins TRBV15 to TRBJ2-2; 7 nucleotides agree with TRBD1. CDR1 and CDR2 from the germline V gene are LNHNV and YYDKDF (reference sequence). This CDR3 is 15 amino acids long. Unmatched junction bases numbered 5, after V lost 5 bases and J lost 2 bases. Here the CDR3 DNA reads TGTGCCACCAGCGGGGGACAGCTAAACACCGGGGAGCTGTTTTTT. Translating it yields CATSGGQLNTGELFF.

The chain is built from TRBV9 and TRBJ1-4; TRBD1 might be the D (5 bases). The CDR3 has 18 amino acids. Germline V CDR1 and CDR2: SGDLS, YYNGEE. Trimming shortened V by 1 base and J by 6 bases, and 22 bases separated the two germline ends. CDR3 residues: CASSVTAPRTFGDEKLFF. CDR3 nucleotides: TGTGCCAGCAGCGTAACTGCCCCTCGGACATTTGGAGATGAAAAACTGTTTTTT.

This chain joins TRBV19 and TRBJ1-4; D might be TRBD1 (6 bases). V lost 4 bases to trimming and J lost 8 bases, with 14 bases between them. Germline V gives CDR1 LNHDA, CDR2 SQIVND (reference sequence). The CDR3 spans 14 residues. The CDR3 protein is CASSNIGQIEKLFF. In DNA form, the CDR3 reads TGTGCCAGTAGTAATATCGGACAGATAGAAAAACTGTTTTTT.

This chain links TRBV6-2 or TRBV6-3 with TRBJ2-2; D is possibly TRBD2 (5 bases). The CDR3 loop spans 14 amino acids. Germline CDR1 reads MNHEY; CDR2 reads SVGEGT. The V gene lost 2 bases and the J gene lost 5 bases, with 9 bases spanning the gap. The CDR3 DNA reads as TGTGCCAGCAGTTACCCCGGGGTAACCGGGGAGCTGTTTTTT. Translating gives CASSYPGVTGELFF.

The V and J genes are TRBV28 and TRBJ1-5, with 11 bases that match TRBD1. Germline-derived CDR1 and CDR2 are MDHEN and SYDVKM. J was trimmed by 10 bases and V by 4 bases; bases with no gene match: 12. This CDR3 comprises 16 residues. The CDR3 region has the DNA TGTGCCAGCAGTTACTCGGGACAGGGGGTGTTTCGACCCCAGCATTTT. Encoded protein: CASSYSGQGVFRPQHF.

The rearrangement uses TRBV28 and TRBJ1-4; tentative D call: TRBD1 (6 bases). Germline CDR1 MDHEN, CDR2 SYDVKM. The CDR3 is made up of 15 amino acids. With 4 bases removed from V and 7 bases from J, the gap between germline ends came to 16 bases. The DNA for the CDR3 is TGTGCCAGCAGTTCCCGGACAGCGGACTTTGAAAAACTGTTTTTT. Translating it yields CASSSRTADFEKLFF.

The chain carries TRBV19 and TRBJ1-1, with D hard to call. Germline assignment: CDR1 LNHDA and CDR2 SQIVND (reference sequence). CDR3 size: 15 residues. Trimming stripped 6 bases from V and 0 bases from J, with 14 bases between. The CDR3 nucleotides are TGTGCCAGTAGGACGGGGAGTAACATGAACACTGAAGCTTTCTTT. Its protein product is CASRTGSNMNTEAFF.

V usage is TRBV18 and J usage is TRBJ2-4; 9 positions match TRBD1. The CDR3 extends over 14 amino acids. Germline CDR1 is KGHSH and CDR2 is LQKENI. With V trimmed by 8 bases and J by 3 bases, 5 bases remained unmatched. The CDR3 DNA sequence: TGTGCCAGCCTACAGGGGGCTGACAAAAACATTCAGTACTTC. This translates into CASLQGADKNIQYF.

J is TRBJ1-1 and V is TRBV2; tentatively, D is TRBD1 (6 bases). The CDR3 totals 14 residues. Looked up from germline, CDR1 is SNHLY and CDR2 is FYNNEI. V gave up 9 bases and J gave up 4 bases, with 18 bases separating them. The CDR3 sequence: CASLREGVGTEAFF. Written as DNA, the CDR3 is TGTGCCAGTCTCCGCGAGGGGGTAGGCACTGAAGCTTTCTTT.

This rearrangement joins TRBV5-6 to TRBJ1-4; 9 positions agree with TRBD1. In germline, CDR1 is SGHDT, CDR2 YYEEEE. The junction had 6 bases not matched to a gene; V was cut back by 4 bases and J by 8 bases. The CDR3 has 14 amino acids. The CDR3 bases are TGTGCCAGCAGCAGGGGACAGGGATCGGAAAAACTGTTTTTT. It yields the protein CASSRGQGSEKLFF.

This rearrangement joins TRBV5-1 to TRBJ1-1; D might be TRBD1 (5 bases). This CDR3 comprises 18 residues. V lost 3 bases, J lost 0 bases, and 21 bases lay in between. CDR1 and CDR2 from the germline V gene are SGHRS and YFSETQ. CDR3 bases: TGCGCCAGCAGCTCTCCCCGACAGACGAACGCAATGAACACTGAAGCTTTCTTT. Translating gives CASSSPRQTNAMNTEAFF.

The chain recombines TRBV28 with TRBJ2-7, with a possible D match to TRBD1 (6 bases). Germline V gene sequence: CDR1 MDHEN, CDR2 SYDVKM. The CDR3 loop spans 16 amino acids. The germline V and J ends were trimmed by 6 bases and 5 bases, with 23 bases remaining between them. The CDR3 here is CASRGHGRGNPHEQYF. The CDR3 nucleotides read TGTGCCAGCAGAGGCCATGGCAGGGGAAATCCCCACGAGCAGTACTTC. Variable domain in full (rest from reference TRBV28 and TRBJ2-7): DVKVTQSSRYLVKRTGEKVFLECVQDMDHENMFWYRQDPGLGLRLIYFSYDVKMKEKGDIPEGYSVSREKKERFSLILESASTNQTSMYLCASRGHGRGNPHEQYFGPGTRLTVT.

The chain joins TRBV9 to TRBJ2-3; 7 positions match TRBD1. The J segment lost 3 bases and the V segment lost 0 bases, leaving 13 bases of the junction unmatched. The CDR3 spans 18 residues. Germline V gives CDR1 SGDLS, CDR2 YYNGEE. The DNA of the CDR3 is TGTGCCAGCAGCGTAGCTACGAGACAGGGTTTTGGGACAGATACGCAGTATTTT. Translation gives CASSVATRQGFGTDTQYF.

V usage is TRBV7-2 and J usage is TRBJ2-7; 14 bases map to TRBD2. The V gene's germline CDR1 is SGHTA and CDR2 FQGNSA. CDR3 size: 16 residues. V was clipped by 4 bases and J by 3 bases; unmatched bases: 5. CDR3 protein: CASSSDGLAGGYEQYF. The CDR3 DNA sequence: TGTGCCAGCAGCTCTGACGGACTAGCGGGGGGCTACGAGCAGTACTTC.

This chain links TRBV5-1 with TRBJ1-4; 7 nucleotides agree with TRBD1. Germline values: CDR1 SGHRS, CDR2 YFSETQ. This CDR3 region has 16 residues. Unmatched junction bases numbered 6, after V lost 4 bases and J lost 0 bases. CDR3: CASSREGASTNEKLFF. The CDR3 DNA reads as TGCGCCAGCAGCAGAGAGGGGGCCTCAACTAATGAAAAACTGTTTTTT. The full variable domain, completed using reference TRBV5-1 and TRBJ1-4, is KAGVTQTPRYLIKTRGQQVTLSCSPISGHRSVSWYQQTPGQGLQFLFEYFSETQRNKGNFPGRFSGRQFSNSRSEMNVSTLELGDSALYLCASSREGASTNEKLFFGSGTQLSVL.

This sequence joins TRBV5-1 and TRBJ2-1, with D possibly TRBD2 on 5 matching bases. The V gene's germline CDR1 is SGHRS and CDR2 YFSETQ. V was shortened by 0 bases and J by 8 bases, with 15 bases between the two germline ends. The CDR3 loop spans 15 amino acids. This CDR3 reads CASSLEPSRAHEQFF. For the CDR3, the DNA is TGCGCCAGCAGCTTGGAACCTAGCCGGGCCCATGAGCAGTTCTTC.

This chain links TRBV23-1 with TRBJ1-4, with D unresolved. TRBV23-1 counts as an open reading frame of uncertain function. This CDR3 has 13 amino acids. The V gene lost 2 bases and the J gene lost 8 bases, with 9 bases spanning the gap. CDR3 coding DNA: TGCGCCAGCAGTCAACAGGTAGGCGAAAAACTGTTTTTT. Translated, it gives CASSQQVGEKLFF.

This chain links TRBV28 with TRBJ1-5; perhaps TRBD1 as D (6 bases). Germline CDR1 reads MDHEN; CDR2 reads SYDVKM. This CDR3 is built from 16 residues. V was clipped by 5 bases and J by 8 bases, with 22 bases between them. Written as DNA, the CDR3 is TGTGCCAGCAGTCCCATGGGGGCTACCAGGGTAAAGCCCCAGCATTTT. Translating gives CASSPMGATRVKPQHF.

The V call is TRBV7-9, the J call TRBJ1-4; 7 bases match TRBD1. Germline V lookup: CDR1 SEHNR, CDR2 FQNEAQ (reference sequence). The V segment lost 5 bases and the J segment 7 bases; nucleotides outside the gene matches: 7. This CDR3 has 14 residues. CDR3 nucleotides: TGTGCCAGCAGCACCGCAGGGGGTTCTGAAAAACTGTTTTTT. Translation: CASSTAGGSEKLFF.

The chain's CDR3 is CASSFDVLRNTIYF. The CDR3 bases are TGTGCCAGCAGCTTTGACGTTCTGAGGAACACCATATATTTT. The genes are TRBV7-9 and TRBJ1-3, with D unresolved. V lost 3 bases and J lost 7, with 13 bases in between. Germline CDR1 reads SEHNR; CDR2 reads FQNEAQ (reference sequence). The CDR3 runs to 14 residues.

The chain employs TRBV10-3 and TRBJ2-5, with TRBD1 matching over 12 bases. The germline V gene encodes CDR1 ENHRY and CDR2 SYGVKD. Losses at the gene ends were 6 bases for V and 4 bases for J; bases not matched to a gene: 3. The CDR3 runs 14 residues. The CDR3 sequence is CAIRGDRGPETQYF. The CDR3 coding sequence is TGTGCCATCAGGGGGGACAGGGGGCCAGAGACCCAGTACTTC.

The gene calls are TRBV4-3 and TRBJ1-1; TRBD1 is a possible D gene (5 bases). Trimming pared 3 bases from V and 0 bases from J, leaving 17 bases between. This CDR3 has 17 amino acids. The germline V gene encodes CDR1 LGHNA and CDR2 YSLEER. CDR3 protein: CASSHSTPGGLNTEAFF. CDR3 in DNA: TGCGCCAGCAGCCACTCCACTCCCGGGGGATTGAACACTGAAGCTTTCTTT.

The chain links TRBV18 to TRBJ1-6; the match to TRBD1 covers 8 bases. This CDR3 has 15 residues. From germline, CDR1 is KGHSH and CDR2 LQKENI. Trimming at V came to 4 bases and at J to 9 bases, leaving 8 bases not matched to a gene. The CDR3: CASSLPPDRVSPLHF. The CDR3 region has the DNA TGTGCCAGCTCACTACCCCCGGACAGGGTTTCACCCCTCCACTTT.

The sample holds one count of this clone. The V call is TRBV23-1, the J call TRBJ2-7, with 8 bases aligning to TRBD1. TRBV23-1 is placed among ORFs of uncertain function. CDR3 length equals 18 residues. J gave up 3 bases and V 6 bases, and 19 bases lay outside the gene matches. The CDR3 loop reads CASSRTGKAKNNFYEQYV. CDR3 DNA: TGCGCCAGCAGCCGGACAGGGAAGGCGAAGAACAATTTCTACGAGCAGTACGTC.